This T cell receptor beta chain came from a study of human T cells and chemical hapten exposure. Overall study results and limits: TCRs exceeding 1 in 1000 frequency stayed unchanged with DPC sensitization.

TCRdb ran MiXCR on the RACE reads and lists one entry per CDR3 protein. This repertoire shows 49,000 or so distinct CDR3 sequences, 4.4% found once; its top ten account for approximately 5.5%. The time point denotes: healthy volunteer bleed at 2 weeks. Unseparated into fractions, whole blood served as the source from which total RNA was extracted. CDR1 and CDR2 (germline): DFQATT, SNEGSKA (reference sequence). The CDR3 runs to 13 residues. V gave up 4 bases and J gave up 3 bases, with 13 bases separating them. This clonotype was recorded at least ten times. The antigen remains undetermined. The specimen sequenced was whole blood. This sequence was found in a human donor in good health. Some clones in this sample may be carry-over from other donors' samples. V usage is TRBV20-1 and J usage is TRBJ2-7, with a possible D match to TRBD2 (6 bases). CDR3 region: CSAISGLSYEQYF. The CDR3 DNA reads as TGCAGTGCTATAAGCGGGCTGAGCTACGAGCAGTACTTC.